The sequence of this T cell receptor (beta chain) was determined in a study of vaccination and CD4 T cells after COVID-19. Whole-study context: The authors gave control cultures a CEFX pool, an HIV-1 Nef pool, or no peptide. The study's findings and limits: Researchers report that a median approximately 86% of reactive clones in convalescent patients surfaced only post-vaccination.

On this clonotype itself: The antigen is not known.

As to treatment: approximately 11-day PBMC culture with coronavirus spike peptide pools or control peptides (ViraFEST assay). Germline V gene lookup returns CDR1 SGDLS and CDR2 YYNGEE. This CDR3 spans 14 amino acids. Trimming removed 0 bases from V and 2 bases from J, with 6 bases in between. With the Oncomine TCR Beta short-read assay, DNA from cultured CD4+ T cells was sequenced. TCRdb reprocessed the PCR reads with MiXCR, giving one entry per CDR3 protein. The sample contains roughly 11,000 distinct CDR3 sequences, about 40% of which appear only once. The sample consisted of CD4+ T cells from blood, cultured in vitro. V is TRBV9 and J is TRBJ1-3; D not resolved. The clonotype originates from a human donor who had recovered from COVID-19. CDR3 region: CASSVAETGNTIYF. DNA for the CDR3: TGTGCCAGCAGCGTAGCCGAGACTGGAAACACCATATATTTT.